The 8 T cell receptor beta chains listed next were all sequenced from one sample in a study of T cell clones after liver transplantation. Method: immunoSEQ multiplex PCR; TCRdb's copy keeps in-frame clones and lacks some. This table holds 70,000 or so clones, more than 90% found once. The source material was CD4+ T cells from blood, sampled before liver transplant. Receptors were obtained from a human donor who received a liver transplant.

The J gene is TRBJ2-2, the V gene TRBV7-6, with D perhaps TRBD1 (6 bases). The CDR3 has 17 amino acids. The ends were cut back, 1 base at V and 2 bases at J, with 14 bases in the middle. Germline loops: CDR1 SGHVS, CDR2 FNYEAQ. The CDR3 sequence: CASSLGAGVSNTGELFF. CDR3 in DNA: TGTGCCAGCAGCTTAGGTGCAGGGGTGTCCAACACCGGGGAGCTGTTTTTT.

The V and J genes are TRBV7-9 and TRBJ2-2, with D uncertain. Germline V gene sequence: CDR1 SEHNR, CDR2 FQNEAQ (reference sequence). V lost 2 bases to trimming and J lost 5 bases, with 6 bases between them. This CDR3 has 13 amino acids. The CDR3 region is CASSLLGTGELFF. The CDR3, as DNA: TGTGCCAGCAGCTTATTGGGAACCGGGGAGCTGTTTTTT.

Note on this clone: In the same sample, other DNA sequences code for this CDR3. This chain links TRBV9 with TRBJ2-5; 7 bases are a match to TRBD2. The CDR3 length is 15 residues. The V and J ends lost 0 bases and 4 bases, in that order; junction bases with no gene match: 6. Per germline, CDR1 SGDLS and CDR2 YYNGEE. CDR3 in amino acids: CASSVGAGVAETQYF. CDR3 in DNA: TGTGCCAGCAGCGTAGGGGCGGGAGTCGCAGAGACCCAGTACTTC.

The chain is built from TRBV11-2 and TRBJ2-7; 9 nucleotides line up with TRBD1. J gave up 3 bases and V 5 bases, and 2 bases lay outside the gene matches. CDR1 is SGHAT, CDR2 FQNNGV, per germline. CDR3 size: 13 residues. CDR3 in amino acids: CASSKDRGYEQYF. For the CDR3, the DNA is TGTGCCAGCAGCAAGGACAGGGGCTACGAGCAGTACTTC.

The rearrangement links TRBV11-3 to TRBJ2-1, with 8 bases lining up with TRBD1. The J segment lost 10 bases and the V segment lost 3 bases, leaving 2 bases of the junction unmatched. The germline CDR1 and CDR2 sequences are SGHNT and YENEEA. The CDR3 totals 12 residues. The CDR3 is CASSFPGGEQFF. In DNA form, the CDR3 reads TGTGCCAGCAGCTTTCCAGGGGGCGAGCAGTTCTTC.

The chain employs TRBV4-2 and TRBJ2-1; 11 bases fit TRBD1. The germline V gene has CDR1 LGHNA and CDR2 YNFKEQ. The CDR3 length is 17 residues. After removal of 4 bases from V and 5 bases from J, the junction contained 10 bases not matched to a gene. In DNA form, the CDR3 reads TGTGCCAGCAGCCGGGCGATAGGGACAGGGGGGAACAATGAGCAGTTCTTC. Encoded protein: CASSRAIGTGGNNEQFF.

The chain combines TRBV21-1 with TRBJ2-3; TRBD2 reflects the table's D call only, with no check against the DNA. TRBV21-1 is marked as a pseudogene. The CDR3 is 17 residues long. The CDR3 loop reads CASSKRTSGGSTDTQYF. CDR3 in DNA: TGTGCCAGCAGCAAACGGACTAGCGGGGGGAGCACAGATACGCAGTATTTT.

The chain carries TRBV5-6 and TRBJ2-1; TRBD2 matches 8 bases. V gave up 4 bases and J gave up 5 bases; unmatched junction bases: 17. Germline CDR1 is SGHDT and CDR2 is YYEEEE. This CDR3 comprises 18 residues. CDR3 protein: CASSPTGSGTRADNEQFF. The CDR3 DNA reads TGTGCCAGCAGCCCTACAGGGTCCGGGACTAGAGCTGACAATGAGCAGTTCTTC.